Listed here are 18 T cell receptor beta chains from one sample, sequenced in a study of blood T cell repertoires in COVID-19. Assay used: immunoSEQ multiplex PCR; TCRdb lists only in-frame clones, some missing. Of just under 300,000 clones listed, around 84% are singletons. Sequencing was performed on peripheral blood. These receptors came from a man aged 65 to 79 with acute or convalescent COVID-19.

The chain links TRBV25-1 to TRBJ1-2, with TRBD1 identical over 7 bases. Germline V gene lookup returns CDR1 MGHDK and CDR2 SYGVNS. This CDR3 has 15 residues. Trimming at V came to 4 bases and at J to 7 bases, leaving 12 bases not matched to a gene. The CDR3 protein is CASSGPVEGAGGYTF. The CDR3 region has the DNA TGTGCCAGCAGTGGCCCCGTCGAGGGGGCAGGTGGCTACACCTTC.

J is TRBJ2-7 and V is TRBV29-1; maybe TRBD1 (6 bases). Germline CDR1 reads SQVTM; CDR2 reads ANQGSEA. V lost 6 bases and J lost 0, with 12 bases in between. This CDR3 is 13 amino acids long. The CDR3 is CSVGQWSSYEQYF. CDR3 nucleotide sequence: TGCAGCGTCGGACAGTGGAGCTCCTACGAGCAGTACTTC.

This clone was detected once. The chain has TRBV3-1 (or the pseudogene TRBV3-2) and TRBJ1-3, with 7 bases lining up with TRBD1. Per the germline V gene, CDR1 is LGHDT and CDR2 is YNNKEL (reference sequence). V was clipped by 4 bases and J by 0 bases; unmatched bases: 3. The CDR3 consists of 15 residues. This chain's CDR3 is CASSPTGVSGNTIYF. Here the CDR3 DNA reads TGTGCCAGCAGCCCTACAGGGGTCTCTGGAAACACCATATATTTT.

The V gene is TRBV6-5, the J gene TRBJ2-7, with a tentative D call TRBD2 (6 bases). This CDR3 has 14 amino acids. With 3 bases removed from V and 3 bases from J, the gap between germline ends came to 12 bases. Germline V lookup: CDR1 MNHEY, CDR2 SVGAGI. CDR3 in amino acids: CASSYRGGVYEQYF. As DNA, the CDR3 is TGTGCCAGCAGTTATCGGGGCGGGGTCTACGAGCAGTACTTC.

The chain employs TRBV4-2 and TRBJ1-2, with TRBD1 matching over 7 bases. After removal of 1 base from V and 5 bases from J, the junction contained 4 bases not matched to a gene. Germline CDR1 LGHNA, CDR2 YNFKEQ. This CDR3 contains 14 residues. CDR3 protein: CASSQAGGNYGYTF. CDR3 sequence (DNA): TGTGCCAGCAGCCAAGCAGGGGGGAATTATGGCTACACCTTC.

This clone appeared a few times. The chain joins TRBV6-5 to TRBJ2-1, with a possible D match to TRBD1 (6 bases). There are 15 residues in the CDR3. Trimming removed 8 bases at V and 0 bases at J, with 14 bases between. Germline V gene data show CDR1 as MNHEY and CDR2 as SVGAGI. CDR3 nucleotide sequence: TGTGCCAGCTCCATGCAGGGGAGCTCCTACAATGAGCAGTTCTTC. Its protein is CASSMQGSSYNEQFF.

The chain carries TRBV18 and TRBJ1-6; D gene unclear. The CDR3 length is 14 residues. Germline CDR1 is KGHSH and CDR2 is LQKENI. With 2 bases removed from V and 8 bases from J, the gap between germline ends came to 10 bases. CDR3 bases: TGTGCCAGCTCACCAACAGTGGATTATTCACCCCTCCACTTT. It yields the protein CASSPTVDYSPLHF.

The CDR3 protein is CASSTGRDPNSPLHF. In nucleotides, the CDR3 is TGTGCCAGCAGTACCGGCAGGGATCCTAATTCACCCCTCCACTTT. The J gene is TRBJ1-6, the V gene TRBV28, with a weak D call TRBD1 (5 bases). This CDR3 comprises 15 residues. From germline, CDR1 is MDHEN and CDR2 SYDVKM. V shed 5 bases and J shed 6 bases, with 14 bases lying between them. The full variable domain, its missing parts supplied by reference TRBV28 and TRBJ1-6, is DVKVTQSSRYLVKRTGEKVFLECVQDMDHENMFWYRQDPGLGLRLIYFSYDVKMKEKGDIPEGYSVSREKKERFSLILESASTNQTSMYLCASSTGRDPNSPLHFGNGTRLTVT.

This clone was recorded once. The chain has TRBV27 and TRBJ1-2; 7 bases align to TRBD1. CDR1 is MNHEY, CDR2 SMNVEV, per germline (reference sequence). There are 15 residues in the CDR3. With V trimmed by 5 bases and J by 5 bases, 11 bases remained unmatched. The CDR3 sequence is CASSPAWTGRYGYTF. The CDR3 DNA is TGTGCCAGCAGTCCGGCCTGGACAGGCCGATATGGCTACACCTTC.

The rearrangement joins TRBV6-2 or TRBV6-3 to TRBJ2-7; D is perhaps TRBD1 (6 bases). Trimming removed 6 bases at V and 2 bases at J, with 14 bases between. This CDR3 has 14 amino acids. Looked up from germline, CDR1 is MNHEY and CDR2 is SVGEGT. CDR3 coding DNA: TGTGCCAGCAGCTCGGGGACAACCCCCTACGAGCAGTACTTC. Its protein product is CASSSGTTPYEQYF.

The chain carries TRBV28 and TRBJ1-1, with D possibly matching TRBD1 (6 bases). Germline assignment: CDR1 MDHEN and CDR2 SYDVKM. V gave up 7 bases and J gave up 3 bases, with 12 bases separating them. This CDR3 is 13 amino acids long. Here the CDR3 reads CASIRGADTEAFF. As DNA, the CDR3 is TGTGCCAGCATACGGGGGGCGGACACTGAAGCTTTCTTT. The full variable domain, in which reference TRBV28 and TRBJ1-1 provide the parts outside the CDR3, is DVKVTQSSRYLVKRTGEKVFLECVQDMDHENMFWYRQDPGLGLRLIYFSYDVKMKEKGDIPEGYSVSREKKERFSLILESASTNQTSMYLCASIRGADTEAFFGQGTRLTVV.

The CDR3 spells CASSPTEGTGYGYTF. The CDR3 nucleotides read TGTGCCAGCAGCCCCACGGAGGGGACAGGGTATGGCTACACCTTC. The chain couples TRBV9 to TRBJ1-2; 9 bases match TRBD1. Trimming at V came to 4 bases and at J to 5 bases, leaving 9 bases not matched to a gene. Looked up from germline, CDR1 is SGDLS and CDR2 is YYNGEE. This CDR3 spans 15 amino acids.

The chain joins TRBV18 to TRBJ1-1; TRBD1 aligns across 8 bases. The CDR3 consists of 13 residues. Trimming at V came to 1 base and at J to 5 bases, leaving 0 bases not matched to a gene. Germline loops: CDR1 KGHSH, CDR2 LQKENI. The CDR3 sequence is CASSPRQGTEAFF. The DNA of the CDR3 is TGTGCCAGCTCACCACGACAGGGGACTGAAGCTTTCTTT.

The genes are TRBV5-1 and TRBJ1-1; a weak D match, TRBD1 (5 bases). The germline gives CDR1 SGHRS, CDR2 YFSETQ. CDR3 length: 14 amino acids. The V gene lost 0 bases and the J gene lost 2 bases, with 8 bases spanning the gap. The CDR3: CASSLGQTNTEAFF. CDR3 nucleotide sequence: TGCGCCAGCAGCTTGGGACAGACAAACACTGAAGCTTTCTTT.

The V and J genes are TRBV3-1 (or the pseudogene TRBV3-2) and TRBJ2-3; the D gene is possibly TRBD1 (5 bases). Germline V CDR1 and CDR2: LGHDT, YNNKEL (reference sequence). The CDR3 loop spans 16 amino acids. Trimming stripped 4 bases from V and 0 bases from J, with 14 bases between. The CDR3 loop reads CASSPAGSASTDTQYF. CDR3 nucleotide sequence: TGTGCCAGCAGCCCCGCAGGGTCAGCTAGCACAGATACGCAGTATTTT.

The J gene is TRBJ1-6, the V gene TRBV6-5; D gene ambiguous. Germline V gives CDR1 MNHEY, CDR2 SVGAGI. The ends were cut back, 4 bases at V and 4 bases at J, with 8 bases in the middle. CDR3 length equals 14 residues. The CDR3 spells CASSWEGYNSPLHF. Here the CDR3 DNA reads TGTGCCAGCAGTTGGGAGGGTTATAATTCACCCCTCCACTTT.

The chain couples TRBV19 to TRBJ1-5; D gene ambiguous. Germline CDR1 reads LNHDA; CDR2 reads SQIVND (reference sequence). V was shortened by 7 bases and J by 3 bases, with 22 bases between the two germline ends. This CDR3 has 17 residues. The CDR3 region has the DNA TGTGCCAGTATGGGCGTCGGGGAGCCCGATTCCAATCAGCCCCAGCATTTT. Its protein is CASMGVGEPDSNQPQHF. Filled out from reference TRBV19 and TRBJ1-5, the complete variable domain reads DGGITQSPKYLFRKEGQNVTLSCEQNLNHDAMYWYRQDPGQGLRLIYYSQIVNDFQKGDIAEGYSVSREKKESFPLTVTSAQKNPTAFYLCASMGVGEPDSNQPQHFGDGTRLSIL.

V usage is TRBV5-1 and J usage is TRBJ2-3, with 8 nucleotides matching TRBD1. The V gene's germline CDR1 is SGHRS and CDR2 YFSETQ. The length of the CDR3 is 13 residues. With 0 bases clipped from V and 14 bases from J, the junction kept 8 bases outside the gene matches. The CDR3 DNA reads as TGCGCCAGCAGCTTGGAGGTGGGACAGGAACGGTATTTT. Encoded protein: CASSLEVGQERYF.